This TCR beta chain was recorded in a study of blood T cell repertoires in COVID-19. V lost 6 bases to trimming and J lost 2 bases, with 13 bases between them. Germline CDR1 and CDR2: SGHVS and FNYEAQ. The CDR3 consists of 15 residues. The method was immunoSEQ multiplex PCR; TCRdb's version includes in-frame clones alone and lacks a portion of them. The sample includes approximately 290,000 clones, under 85% of them seen just once. The clonotype comes from a human donor with COVID-19, enrolled during active disease. The donor label of this sample is uncertain. Sequenced input: peripheral blood. The rearrangement joins TRBV7-6 to TRBJ2-2; possibly TRBD1 for D (5 bases). The CDR3 region has the DNA TGTGCCAGCAGTTCGAGCAGGGTTAACACCGGGGAGCTGTTTTTT. Encoded protein: CASSSSRVNTGELFF.